This T cell receptor beta chain stems from a study of response to subunit inactivated influenza vaccine. This clonotype has more than one count but fewer than ten. Germline CDR1 SGHNT, CDR2 YENEEA. The CDR3 loop spans 14 amino acids. Trimming shortened V by 7 bases and J by 0 bases, and 13 bases separated the two germline ends. Using its own MiXCR run on the RT-PCR reads, TCRdb lists one record per CDR3 protein. The table records about half a million distinct CDR3 sequences, approximately 9.9% of them present only once. The receptor comes from a man aged 50 or older who received an inactivated influenza vaccine. The input for sequencing was PBMCs from blood, taken 45 days after vaccination. The chain has TRBV11-3 and TRBJ2-7; TRBD1 might be the D (5 bases). CDR3 nucleotides: TGTGCCAGCACCGAAGACAGAATCTCCTACGAGCAGTACTTC. Protein: CASTEDRISYEQYF.